This entry lists 13 T cell receptor beta chains sequenced from one sample in a study of T-cell reconstitution after alpha-beta-depleted transplantation in children. Findings and limits, study-wide: At the one-year point after transplant, T-cell counts and TCRbeta diversity were found to come mostly from T cells that had been newly produced.

For TCRbeta, the library was prepared with unique molecular identifiers. TCRdb re-analysed the PCR reads in MiXCR, keeping a single row per CDR3 protein. The sample lists a few hundred thousand distinct CDR3 sequences; over 7% were seen once. Their recognized antigens are unknown. This material consisted of peripheral blood, taken 360 days after TCRalphabeta/CD19-depleted stem cell transplant. The source is a female patient aged 2-9 years who had a stem cell transplant for Fanconi anemia, so the T cells may come from the graft donor.

The V call is TRBV9, the J call TRBJ2-5; 12 bases match TRBD1. The germline gives CDR1 SGDLS, CDR2 YYNGEE. V was clipped by 3 bases and J by 5 bases; unmatched bases: 5. The CDR3 consists of 15 residues. CDR3 in amino acids: CASSGRDRGLETQYF. CDR3 bases: TGTGCCAGCAGCGGCCGGGACAGGGGGCTTGAGACCCAGTACTTC.

The table lists this clonotype with many counts. The chain employs TRBV5-6 and TRBJ1-1; TRBD1 might be the D (5 bases). This CDR3 spans 13 amino acids. Germline-derived CDR1 and CDR2 are SGHDT and YYEEEE. The V end was cut by 2 bases, the J end by 6 bases, with 11 bases between. The CDR3 coding sequence is TGTGCCAGCAGCTTCCAGGGTTATCCTGAAGCTTTCTTT. Residues: CASSFQGYPEAFF.

This clonotype was found many times. This chain joins TRBV7-2 and TRBJ2-1, with D possibly being TRBD2 (5 bases). The CDR3 has 15 residues. Germline CDR1 SGHTA, CDR2 FQGNSA. V shed 0 bases and J shed 8 bases, with 14 bases lying between them. CDR3 DNA: TGTGCCAGCAGCTTAGCGGGAGCCCGTACAGATGAGCAGTTCTTC. Its protein is CASSLAGARTDEQFF. The full variable domain, in which reference TRBV7-2 and TRBJ2-1 provide the parts outside the CDR3, is GAGVSQSPSNKVTEKGKDVELRCDPISGHTALYWYRQSLGQGLEFLIYFQGNSAPDKSGLPSDRFSAERTGGSVSTLTIQRTQQEDSAVYLCASSLAGARTDEQFFGPGTRLTVL.

The genes are TRBV2 and TRBJ2-1; D is possibly TRBD1 (5 bases). Looked up from germline, CDR1 is SNHLY and CDR2 is FYNNEI. V shed 8 bases and J shed 5 bases, with 13 bases lying between them. This CDR3 spans 13 amino acids. CDR3 bases: TGTGCCAGCGGGTTGGGCAGGGACAATGAGCAGTTCTTC. Protein sequence: CASGLGRDNEQFF.

The chain combines TRBV20-1 with TRBJ1-1; 7 positions agree with TRBD1. Unmatched junction bases numbered 6, after V lost 4 bases and J lost 4 bases. The CDR3 extends over 13 amino acids. CDR1 is DFQATT, CDR2 SNEGSKA, per germline (reference sequence). The CDR3 DNA sequence: TGCAGTGCTACGACAGGGAGGGGCACTGAAGCTTTCTTT. Encoded protein: CSATTGRGTEAFF.

This clonotype has a count of ten or more. V and J are TRBV18 and TRBJ2-1; 9 nucleotides align to TRBD2. Germline trimming cut 3 bases from V and 5 bases from J; bases unmatched to any gene: 11. Germline V lookup: CDR1 KGHSH, CDR2 LQKENI. The CDR3 length is 17 residues. CDR3 DNA: TGTGCCAGCTCACCTGGGGCGAGCGGGAGGACTAACAATGAGCAGTTCTTC. Protein: CASSPGASGRTNNEQFF. Complete variable domain (other parts from reference TRBV18 and TRBJ2-1): NAGVMQNPRHLVRRRGQEARLRCSPMKGHSHVYWYRQLPEEGLKFMVYLQKENIIDESGMPKERFSAEFPKEGPSILRIQQVVRGDSAAYFCASSPGASGRTNNEQFFGPGTRLTVL.

Ten or more counts support this clonotype. The chain recombines TRBV30 with TRBJ2-6; D unclear. Germline V gene data show CDR1 as GTSNPN and CDR2 as SVGIG (reference sequence). The CDR3 is made up of 15 amino acids. Trimming removed 0 bases from V and 2 bases from J, with 8 bases in between. CDR3 bases: TGTGCCTGGAGTGTGAGAGGAGCTGGGGCCAACGTCCTGACTTTC. Its translation is CAWSVRGAGANVLTF.

Ten or more counts support this clonotype. The chain employs TRBV10-3 and TRBJ2-7; D is unclear. Looked up from germline, CDR1 is ENHRY and CDR2 is SYGVKD. The V end lost 1 base, the J end lost 3 bases, and 4 bases lay between the germline ends. The CDR3 extends over 12 amino acids. As DNA, the CDR3 is TGTGCCATCAGTGAGTTAAGCTACGAGCAGTACTTC. This codes for CAISELSYEQYF.

In this sample, this clonotype turned up many times. The gene calls are TRBV29-1 and TRBJ2-7, with D uncertain. The CDR3 is 15 amino acids. V was pared by 4 bases and J by 0 bases, with 16 bases between. Germline V gene data show CDR1 as SQVTM and CDR2 as ANQGSEA. CDR3: CSVVPSVSSSYEQYF. As DNA, the CDR3 is TGCAGCGTTGTCCCCTCGGTCTCCTCCTCCTACGAGCAGTACTTC.

This clonotype was seen many times. The V and J genes are TRBV7-9 and TRBJ2-2, with no clear D. CDR1 is SEHNR and CDR2 is FQNEAQ in the germline V gene (reference sequence). Trimming stripped 0 bases from V and 9 bases from J, with 5 bases between. The CDR3 runs to 12 residues. The CDR3 is CASSLAPWELFF. CDR3 coding DNA: TGTGCCAGCAGCTTAGCTCCGTGGGAGCTGTTTTTT.

In its sample, this clonotype was seen many times. This chain uses TRBV20-1 with TRBJ2-2; a weak D match, TRBD1 (5 bases). Germline lookup yields CDR1 DFQATT and CDR2 SNEGSKA (reference sequence). V was pared by 0 bases and J by 4 bases, with 9 bases between. The CDR3 is 14 amino acids. The CDR3 DNA sequence: TGCAGTGCTAGAGACCAGGGAAGCACCGGGGAGCTGTTTTTT. Translating it yields CSARDQGSTGELFF.

The gene calls are TRBV6-5 and TRBJ1-5, with 12 bases matching TRBD1. V was pared by 5 bases and J by 6 bases, with 14 bases of the junction left unmatched. The CDR3 sequence is 18 residues long. Per the germline V gene, CDR1 is MNHEY and CDR2 is SVGAGI. CDR3 sequence: CASSISGQGARVGQPQHF. CDR3 DNA sequence: TGTGCCAGCAGTATTTCGGGACAGGGGGCGCGGGTTGGTCAGCCCCAGCATTTT.

This clonotype was picked up many times. V usage is TRBV12-3 or TRBV12-4 and J usage is TRBJ2-7; D remains unclear. The germline V and J ends were trimmed by 6 bases and 2 bases, with 20 bases remaining between them. The CDR3 consists of 16 residues. CDR3 in amino acids: CASSPGLARRTYEQYF. CDR3 nucleotide sequence: TGTGCCAGCAGCCCCGGTCTGGCTCGCAGAACCTACGAGCAGTACTTC.